This TCR beta chain is drawn from a study of OX40 agonist ivuxolimab in advanced cancers. V lost 8 bases to trimming and J lost 1 base; unmatched junction nucleotides: 1. CDR3 length: 11 residues. Germline V gene sequence: CDR1 GTSNPN, CDR2 SVGIG (reference sequence). TCRdb's table, derived via immunoSEQ multiplex PCR, lists solely in-frame clones and lacks some. The repertoire includes 90,000 or so clones, over 75% of them detected once, and 4.5% to 5.5% sits in the top ten. To note about this clone: The same CDR3 also results from other DNA sequences found in this sample.

The chain combines TRBV30 with TRBJ1-1; 7 bases line up with TRBD1. Sequencing used CD4+ or CD8+ T cells sorted from blood, obtained in a trial of the OX40 agonist ivuxolimab. This clonotype was sampled from an adult with an advanced solid tumor such as melanoma, head and neck, liver or kidney cancer. The chain's CDR3 is CARQGNTEAFF. The CDR3 nucleotides read TGTGCCAGACAGGGGAACACTGAAGCTTTCTTT.